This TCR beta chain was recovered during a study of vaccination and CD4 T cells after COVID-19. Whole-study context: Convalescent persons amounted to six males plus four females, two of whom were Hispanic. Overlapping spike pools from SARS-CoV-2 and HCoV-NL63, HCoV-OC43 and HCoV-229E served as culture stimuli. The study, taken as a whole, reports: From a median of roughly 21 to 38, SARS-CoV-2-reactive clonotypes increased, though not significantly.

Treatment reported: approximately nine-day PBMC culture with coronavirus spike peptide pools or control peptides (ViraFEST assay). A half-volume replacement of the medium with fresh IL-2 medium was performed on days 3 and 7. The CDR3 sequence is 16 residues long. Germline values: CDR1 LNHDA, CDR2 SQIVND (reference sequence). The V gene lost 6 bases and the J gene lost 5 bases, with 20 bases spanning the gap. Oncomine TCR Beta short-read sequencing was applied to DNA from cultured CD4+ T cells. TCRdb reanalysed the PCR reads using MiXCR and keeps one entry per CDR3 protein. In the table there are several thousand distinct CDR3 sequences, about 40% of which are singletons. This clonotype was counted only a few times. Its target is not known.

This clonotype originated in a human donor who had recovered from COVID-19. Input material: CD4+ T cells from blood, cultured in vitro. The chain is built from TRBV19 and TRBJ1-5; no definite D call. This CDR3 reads CASSLMGGSTDQPQHF. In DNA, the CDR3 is TGTGCCAGTAGCCTTATGGGAGGGAGTACGGATCAGCCCCAGCATTTT.